This T cell receptor (beta chain) was found in a study of identifying expanded T cells in peripheral blood. Healthy donors had no documented immune events, such as infections, while sampled. Overall study findings and caveats: Differentially abundant clones: 1 to 1.5 between replicates, roughly 16 at roughly 13 days, 19 to 20 at four. Variance in clone template counts between two-week samples significantly increased with total template count across all healthy donors.

V shed 3 bases and J shed 0 bases, with 9 bases lying between them. Germline V CDR1 and CDR2: SGHAT, FQNNGV. This CDR3 region has 15 residues. Sequencing was performed with immunoSEQ multiplex PCR; in TCRdb, only in-frame clones are kept and a portion is missing. This repertoire shows some 95,000 clones, approximately 91% found once; its top ten account for 5.5% to 7%. Concerning this clone: Its target is unknown.

V and J are TRBV11-2 and TRBJ1-3; D remains ambiguous. The receptor's source is a person between 18 and 75 years old in good health. Sequences were obtained from blood. CDR3 residues: CASSLFGISGNTIYF. The CDR3 DNA is TGTGCCAGCAGCTTGTTCGGGATCTCTGGAAACACCATATATTTT.